These T cell receptor beta chains were read from a single sample in a study of cytotoxic CD8 clonotypes in ibrutinib-treated CLL. Using immunoSEQ multiplex PCR, the repertoire was profiled, and TCRdb retains in-frame clones only, with some absent. The sample contains over 95,000 clones, about 50% of which appear only once. The source material was PBMCs, sampled after 24 months of ibrutinib treatment. The source is a human donor with chronic lymphocytic leukemia. CDR3s include the opening cysteine and the closing phenylalanine or tryptophan. The order of the fields is V gene, J gene, clone size, D gene, CDR3 DNA, CDR3 protein. D genes are given only for firm matches. The listing skips clone size in some rows; elsewhere it reads once, few, many or a size class.

V: TRBV2; J: TRBJ2-6; size: -; D: -; DNA: TGTGCCACAAGACAGGGAGGCTCTGGGGCCAACGTCCTGACTTTC; CDR3: CATRQGGSGANVLTF
V: TRBV4-1; J: TRBJ2-7; size: -; D: -; DNA: TGCGCCAGCAGCCAAGGAGGGTACGAGCAGTACTTC; CDR3: CASSQGGYEQYF
V: TRBV5-1; J: TRBJ2-3; size: -; D: -; DNA: TGCGCCAGCAGGCTGCGAGGGACCTCTAGCACAGATACGCAGTATTTT; CDR3: CASRLRGTSSTDTQYF
V: TRBV7-3; J: TRBJ2-3; size: -; D: -; DNA: TGTGCCAGCAGCGAAGGATCTTTGGATACGCAGTATTTT; CDR3: CASSEGSLDTQYF
V: TRBV11-2; J: TRBJ2-5; size: -; D: -; DNA: TGTGCCAGCAGATCAGGACAAAAAGAGACCCAGTACTTC; CDR3: CASRSGQKETQYF
V: TRBV27; J: TRBJ2-1; size: -; D: -; DNA: TGTGCCAGCACCCTTAGGGGAGATAACAGGGTCCCCTACAATGAGCAGTTCTTC; CDR3: CASTLRGDNRVPYNEQFF
V: TRBV6-5; J: TRBJ1-1; size: -; D: -; DNA: TGTGCCAGCGAAGGGGAGCAGAACACTGAAGCTTTCTTT; CDR3: CASEGEQNTEAFF
V: TRBV4-1; J: TRBJ1-2; size: few; D: TRBD1; DNA: TGCGCCAGCAGCCGGGACAGCGGCGCATATGGCTACACCTTC; CDR3: CASSRDSGAYGYTF
V: TRBV29-1; J: TRBJ2-7; size: few; D: -; DNA: TGCAGCGTTGAGGGGCAAGGGAAGGAGCAGTACTTC; CDR3: CSVEGQGKEQYF
V: TRBV29-1; J: TRBJ1-6; size: -; D: -; DNA: TGCAGCGCCGGGAACAGGGATCGCCTCCACTTT; CDR3: CSAGNRDRLHF
V: TRBV29-1; J: TRBJ1-2; size: -; D: TRBD1; DNA: TGCAGCGTTGAAGCGCCGACAGGGACCTATGGCTACACCTTC; CDR3: CSVEAPTGTYGYTF
V: TRBV11-3; J: TRBJ2-4; size: -; D: -; DNA: TGTGCCAGCAGCTTAGGCCCCCTACAGGATCTAGCCAAAAACATTCAGTACTTC; CDR3: CASSLGPLQDLAKNIQYF
V: TRBV4-2; J: TRBJ2-2; size: few; D: TRBD2; DNA: TGTGCCAGCAGCCAAGAGCTCCTAGCGGGTCGGACCGGGGAGCTGTTTTTT; CDR3: CASSQELLAGRTGELFF
V: TRBV30; J: TRBJ1-1; size: -; D: -; DNA: TGTGCCTGGAGTGTTCTGGGGCGGACTGAAGCTTTCTTT; CDR3: CAWSVLGRTEAFF
V: TRBV9; J: TRBJ2-5; size: -; D: -; DNA: TGTGCCAGCAGCGCAGGGACCCGGGGGCTCGAGACCCAGTACTTC; CDR3: CASSAGTRGLETQYF